The 8 T cell receptor beta chains listed next were all sequenced from one sample in a study of T cells in Graves' hyperthyroidism and ophthalmopathy. The CDR3 regions of TCR beta were amplified from RNA transcripts. The HTBI primer set drove a first-round RT-PCR of the TCR CDR3. TCRdb independently ran MiXCR on the multiplex PCR reads; one entry per CDR3 protein. The sample yields approximately 700,000 distinct CDR3 sequences, nearly 45% seen once. Sequenced sample: peripheral blood or thyroid tissue (not recorded which). The receptors stem from an adult man with Graves' disease, either hyperthyroidism or ophthalmopathy (not recorded which).

The chain carries TRBV12-3 or TRBV12-4 and TRBJ1-3; a possible D gene is TRBD1 (5 bases). CDR3 length: 17 amino acids. Trimming stripped 3 bases from V and 0 bases from J, with 15 bases between. As DNA, the CDR3 is TGTGCCAGCAGTTTGGTCCCAGGGCACTACTCTGGAAACACCATATATTTT. Translation gives CASSLVPGHYSGNTIYF.

Concerning this clonotype itself: Germline is not matched at one junction end, which may reflect a read error. V gene TRBV29-1 combines with J gene TRBJ2-7, with D possibly being TRBD2 (5 bases). The CDR3 totals 11 residues. Germline CDR1 is SQVTM and CDR2 is ANQGSEA. The chain's CDR3 is CAWSTGGEQYF. CDR3 sequence (DNA): TGTGCCTGGAGTACCGGAGGCGAGCAGTACTTC.

As concerns this clonotype: At one end, the junction sequence differs from germline, possibly due to a read error. The chain joins TRBV24-1 to TRBJ1-1; D uncertain. Germline lookup yields CDR1 KGHDR and CDR2 SFDVKD. This CDR3 is built from 13 residues. For the CDR3, the DNA is TGTGCCAGCAGCCAAGAAAGGAACACTGAAACTTTCTTT. As protein: CASSQERNTETFF.

This clonotype was found a few times. The chain uses TRBV6-5 and TRBJ1-2, with TRBD1 as a possible D gene (6 bases). Germline V CDR1 and CDR2: MNHEY, SVGAGI. The germline V and J ends were trimmed by 7 bases and 4 bases, with 16 bases remaining between them. The CDR3 is 14 amino acids. The CDR3 here is CASTPQDRSYGYTF. The CDR3 coding sequence is TGTGCCAGCACCCCTCAAGACAGGAGCTATGGCTACACCTTC.

This clonotype was seen once. Since a much larger clone is just one base distant, this may be a read error. The chain is built from TRBV10-3 and TRBJ2-7, with TRBD1 matching 11 bases. The CDR3 covers 14 residues. Germline loops: CDR1 ENHRY, CDR2 SYGVKD. Germline trimming cut 7 bases from V and 3 bases from J; bases unmatched to any gene: 5. CDR3 bases: TGTGCCATCAACCGGGACAGGGGGGACTACGAGCAGTACTTC. Translated, it gives CAINRDRGDYEQYF.

V usage is TRBV15 and J usage is TRBJ2-7; TRBD1 matches at 8 bases. The junction had 7 bases not matched to a gene; V was cut back by 5 bases and J by 7 bases. The CDR3 is 13 amino acids. Germline V gene lookup returns CDR1 LNHNV and CDR2 YYDKDF (reference sequence). The CDR3 sequence: CATSPDREWEQYF. CDR3 nucleotides: TGTGCCACCAGCCCGGACAGGGAGTGGGAGCAGTACTTC.

The chain combines TRBV11-2 with TRBJ2-7; D is possibly TRBD2 (5 bases). V lost 0 bases and J 2 bases, leaving 11 bases between the germline ends. Per the germline V gene, CDR1 is SGHAT and CDR2 is FQNNGV. The CDR3 extends over 15 amino acids. The CDR3 sequence: CASSLDFAGTYEQYF. CDR3 DNA sequence: TGTGCCAGCAGCTTAGATTTTGCCGGGACCTACGAGCAGTACTTC.

Turning to this clonotype: A much bigger clone sits one base away, suggesting this may be a read error. J is TRBJ1-1 and V is TRBV20-1, with 9 positions matching TRBD1. With V trimmed by 7 bases and J by 10 bases, 7 bases remained unmatched. The CDR3 consists of 11 residues. CDR1 and CDR2 from the germline V gene are DFQATT and SNEGSKA (reference sequence). The CDR3 spells CSGPKGQGAFF. The CDR3 coding sequence is TGCAGTGGCCCAAAGGGACAGGGAGCTTTCTTT.